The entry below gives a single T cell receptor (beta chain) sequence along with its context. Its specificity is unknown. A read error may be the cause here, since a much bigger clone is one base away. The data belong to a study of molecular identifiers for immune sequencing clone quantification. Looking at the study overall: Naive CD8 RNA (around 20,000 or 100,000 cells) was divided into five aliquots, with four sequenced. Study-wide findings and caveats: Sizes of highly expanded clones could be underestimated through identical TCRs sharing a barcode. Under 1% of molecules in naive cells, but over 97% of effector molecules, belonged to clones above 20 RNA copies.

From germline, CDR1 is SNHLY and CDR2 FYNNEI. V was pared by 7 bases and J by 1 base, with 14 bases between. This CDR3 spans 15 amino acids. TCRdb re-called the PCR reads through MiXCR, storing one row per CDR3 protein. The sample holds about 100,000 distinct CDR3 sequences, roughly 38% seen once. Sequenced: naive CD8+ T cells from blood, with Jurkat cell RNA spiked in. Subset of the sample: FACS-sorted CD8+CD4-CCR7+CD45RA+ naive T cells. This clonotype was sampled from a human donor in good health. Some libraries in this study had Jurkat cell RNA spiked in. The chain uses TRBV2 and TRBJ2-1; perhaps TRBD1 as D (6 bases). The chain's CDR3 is CASTSPGQSYNEQFF. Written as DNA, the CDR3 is TGTGCCAGCACCTCCCCGGGACAATCCTACAATGAGCAGTTCTTC.